This passage covers 13 T cell receptor beta chains from one sample sequenced in a study of shared clonotypes between healthy human individuals (dated by TCRdb to 2020 to 2022). The protocol used for the library was the immunoSEQ multiplex PCR assay. Drawn from immuneACCESS, this table holds only the in-frame rearrangements with V and J called that TCRdb kept. Clones are partly lost; checked studies trace under half to an unresolved V gene and leave the rest unexplained. This sample gives about a million clones in total; about 77% of them show up just once. The top ten clonotypes cover about 1.5% of the sample. Sequencing input: memory CD4+ T cells sorted from blood. What the cell subset or site label conveys for this sample: CD45RA-negative fraction. All receptors derive from a man between 18 and 29 years old in good health.

The chain links TRBV7-8 to TRBJ2-7; D might be TRBD1 (6 bases). CDR1 SGHVS and CDR2 FQNEAQ come from the germline V gene. This CDR3 spans 14 amino acids. The V gene lost 2 bases and the J gene lost 0 bases, with 8 bases spanning the gap. CDR3 bases: TGTGCCAGCAGCTTACGGGACACCTCCTACGAGCAGTACTTC. Encoded protein: CASSLRDTSYEQYF.

V gene TRBV4-1 combines with J gene TRBJ1-6, with 8 bases aligning to TRBD1. Losses at the gene ends were 5 bases for V and 9 bases for J; bases not matched to a gene: 12. The CDR3 length is 16 residues. CDR1 is MGHRA, CDR2 YSYEKL, per germline. CDR3 DNA sequence: TGCGCCAGCAGCATACCCGGGACAGGACTTGGTTCACCCCTCCACTTT. This gives the protein CASSIPGTGLGSPLHF.

This clone was recorded only once. The chain recombines TRBV27 with TRBJ1-1, with D perhaps matching TRBD1 (6 bases). This CDR3 comprises 14 residues. Trimming took 7 bases from V and 5 from J, leaving 17 bases between them. CDR1 is MNHEY, CDR2 SMNVEV, per germline (reference sequence). The CDR3 sequence is CASKEDQGLTEAFF. CDR3 bases: TGTGCCAGCAAGGAGGACCAGGGGCTTACTGAAGCTTTCTTT.

This clone occurred once. The J gene is TRBJ1-3, the V gene TRBV7-9, with 8 positions matching TRBD1. CDR1 and CDR2 (germline): SEHNR, FQNEAQ (reference sequence). CDR3 length equals 14 residues. V dropped 4 bases and J dropped 2; count of bases not matched to a gene: 1. The CDR3, as DNA: TGTGCCAGCAGCTCGACAGGGGCTGGAAACACCATATATTTT. Its translation: CASSSTGAGNTIYF.

The chain combines TRBV7-2 with TRBJ2-5; no clear D gene. Deletions cut 1 base from V and 5 bases from J, with 8 bases between. The germline V gene has CDR1 SGHTA and CDR2 FQGNSA. The CDR3 is 13 amino acids. DNA for the CDR3: TGTGCCAGCAGCTTAGTGCGGACGGAGACCCAGTACTTC. Translation gives CASSLVRTETQYF.

This clone came up many times. This chain uses TRBV2 with TRBJ1-6; D possibly corresponds to TRBD1 (6 bases). The V end lost 6 bases, the J end lost 6 bases, and 6 bases lay between the germline ends. Germline V gene data show CDR1 as SNHLY and CDR2 as FYNNEI. The CDR3 extends over 12 amino acids. Here the CDR3 DNA reads TGTGCCAGCAGGGACAGTAATTCACCCCTCCACTTT. This encodes CASRDSNSPLHF.

This clone was observed a few times. The rearrangement links TRBV6-1 to TRBJ1-2, with D unclear. Germline V gene data show CDR1 as MNHNS and CDR2 as SASEGT. The CDR3 has 13 residues. Deletions cut 3 bases from V and 5 bases from J, with 10 bases between. The CDR3 DNA reads as TGTGCCAGCAGTGAGACTTTTAGATATGGCTACACCTTC. The encoded protein is CASSETFRYGYTF.

The rearrangement uses TRBV6-1 and TRBJ1-5; weak D call: TRBD1 (5 bases). Germline loops: CDR1 MNHNS, CDR2 SASEGT. This CDR3 region has 14 residues. V was trimmed by 6 bases and J by 7 bases, leaving 16 bases between them. CDR3 bases: TGTGCCAGCAGCAGGGTCGAAGGGATGCAGCCCCAGCATTTT. Amino acids: CASSRVEGMQPQHF.

The chain combines TRBV30 with TRBJ2-7; D might be TRBD2 (5 bases). Trimming took 1 base from V and 3 from J, leaving 19 bases between them. The CDR3 runs to 16 residues. Germline V gene data show CDR1 as GTSNPN and CDR2 as SVGIG (reference sequence). The CDR3 DNA is TGTGCCTGGAGTGCCCCCTTCGGAGTAGGAGGCTACGAGCAGTACTTC. Translated, it gives CAWSAPFGVGGYEQYF.

This clone turned up a few times. J is TRBJ1-1 and V is TRBV18; maybe TRBD1 (5 bases). This CDR3 contains 13 residues. Per germline, CDR1 KGHSH and CDR2 LQKENI. The V end lost 6 bases, the J end lost 7 bases, and 15 bases lay between the germline ends. This chain's CDR3 is CASSRLAGNEAFF. The CDR3 region has the DNA TGTGCCAGCTCTCGATTGGCAGGGAATGAAGCTTTCTTT.

The table lists this clone with a count of one. The chain carries TRBV7-6 and TRBJ2-5; the D gene is possibly TRBD2 (5 bases). The CDR3 covers 11 residues. Trimming left V 5 bases short and J 11 bases short, with 12 bases between. Germline V gene lookup returns CDR1 SGHVS and CDR2 FNYEAQ. The CDR3 region is CASSPVREQYF. The CDR3, as DNA: TGTGCCAGCAGCCCCGTGAGGGAGCAGTACTTC.

The chain has TRBV5-6 and TRBJ1-5, with TRBD1 matching over 11 bases. The germline gives CDR1 SGHDT, CDR2 YYEEEE. The junction had 7 bases not matched to a gene; V was cut back by 4 bases and J by 1 base. The length of the CDR3 is 17 residues. CDR3 protein: CASSLGQGAGSNQPQHF. CDR3 nucleotide sequence: TGTGCCAGCAGCCTCGGACAGGGGGCGGGAAGCAATCAGCCCCAGCATTTT.

The CDR3 is CASSQGGGSASYNEQFF. The CDR3 nucleotides read TGTGCCAGCAGCCAAGGGGGGGGTAGTGCTTCCTACAATGAGCAGTTCTTC. V is TRBV4-2 and J is TRBJ2-1, with 7 bases fitting TRBD2. Germline V lookup: CDR1 LGHNA, CDR2 YNFKEQ. The CDR3 spans 17 residues. The trim removed 1 base at V and 1 base at J, leaving 7 bases unmatched.